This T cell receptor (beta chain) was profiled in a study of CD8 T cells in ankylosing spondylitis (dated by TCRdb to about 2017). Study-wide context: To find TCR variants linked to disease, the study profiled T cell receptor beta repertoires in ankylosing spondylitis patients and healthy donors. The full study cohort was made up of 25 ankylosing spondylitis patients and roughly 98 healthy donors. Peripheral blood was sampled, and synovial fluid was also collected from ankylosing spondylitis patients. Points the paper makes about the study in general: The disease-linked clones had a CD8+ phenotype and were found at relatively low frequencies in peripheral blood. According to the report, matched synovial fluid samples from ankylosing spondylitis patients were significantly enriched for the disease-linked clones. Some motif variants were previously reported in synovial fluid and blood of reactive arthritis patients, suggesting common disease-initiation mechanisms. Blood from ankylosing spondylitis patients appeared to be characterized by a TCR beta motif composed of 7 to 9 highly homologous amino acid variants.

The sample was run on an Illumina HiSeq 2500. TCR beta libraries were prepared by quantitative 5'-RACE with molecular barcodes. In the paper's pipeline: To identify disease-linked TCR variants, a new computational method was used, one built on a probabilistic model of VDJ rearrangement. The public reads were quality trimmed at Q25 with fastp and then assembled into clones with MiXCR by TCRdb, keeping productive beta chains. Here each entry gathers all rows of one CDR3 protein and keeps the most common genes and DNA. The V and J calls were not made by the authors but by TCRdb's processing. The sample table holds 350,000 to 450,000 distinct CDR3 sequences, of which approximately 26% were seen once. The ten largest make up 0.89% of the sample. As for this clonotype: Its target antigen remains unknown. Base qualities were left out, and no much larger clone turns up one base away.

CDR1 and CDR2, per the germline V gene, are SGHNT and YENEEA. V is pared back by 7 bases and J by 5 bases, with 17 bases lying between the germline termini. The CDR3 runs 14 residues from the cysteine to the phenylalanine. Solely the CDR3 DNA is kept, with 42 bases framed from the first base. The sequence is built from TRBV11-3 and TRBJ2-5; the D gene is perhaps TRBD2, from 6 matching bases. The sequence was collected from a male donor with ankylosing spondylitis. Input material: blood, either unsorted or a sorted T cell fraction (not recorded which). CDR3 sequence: CASNHGTQVETQYF. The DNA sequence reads TGTGCCAGCAACCACGGGACTCAAGTGGAGACCCAGTACTTC. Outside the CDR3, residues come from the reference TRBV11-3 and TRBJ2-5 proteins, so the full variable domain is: EAGVVQSPRYKIIEKKQPVAFWCNPISGHNTLYWYLQNLGQGPELLIRYENEEAVDDSQLPKDRFSAERLKGVDSTLKIQPAELGDSAVYLCASNHGTQVETQYFGPGTRLLVL.